What follows describes a single T cell receptor (beta chain). Its cognate antigen is unknown. Some clones are missing from TCRdb's copy, which holds only in-frame ones; the method was immunoSEQ multiplex PCR. The table lists about 97,000 clones, approximately 84% of them singletons. These data come from a study of T cell responses to AZD1222 COVID-19 vaccine. Study-wide results and limits: Donors were chiefly white British, with a greater number of females, and clonal diversity was perhaps underestimated. Unmutated variant regions are reportedly the target of nearly half of TCRs that are spike-specific. After the peak T cell response, and only then, were repertoires sampled.

After removal of 3 bases from V and 9 bases from J, the junction contained 2 bases not matched to a gene. There are 12 residues in the CDR3. CDR1 SGHNT and CDR2 YYREEE come from the germline V gene (reference sequence). Here the sequenced sample was peripheral blood, taken on day 0 of AZD1222 vaccination. The rearrangement uses TRBV5-4 and TRBJ2-1, with 8 nucleotides matching TRBD1. The receptor was derived from an adult in good health. CDR3 coding DNA: TGTGCCAGCAGCTCAGGGGGCGGTGAGCAGTTCTTC. This codes for CASSSGGGEQFF.